This TCR beta chain appears in the sequencing data of a study of shared clonotypes between healthy human individuals (dated by TCRdb to the early 2020s). About the study as a whole: The cohort comprised two women and a few men aged 18 to 49 years. For each donor, CD4 naive and CD4 memory were each run on three plates, CD8 naive on two plates, and CD8 memory on one plate. To estimate repertoire size and how much clonotype sharing occurs between individuals, the study deeply sequenced the blood TCR repertoires of five healthy adults. To increase sequencing depth and limit assay-specific biases, TCR repertoire library preparation and sequencing were carried out by different laboratories using diverse techniques. Leukapheresis yielded between about 0.9 and 10 billion PBMCs per donor.

TCR CDR3 regions were amplified from genomic DNA by multiplex PCR using the deep immunoSEQ assay. Genomic DNA extracted from each cell subset was distributed evenly over all wells of several immunoSEQ 96-well plates, and each plate served as one replicate. Each replicate PCR for sorted subsets received around 200 ng genomic DNA, equal to 30,000 or so T cell genomes. The purified libraries were quantified using a Qubit 3.0 fluorometer, sized with a Bioanalyzer 2100, and then quantified again using the KAPA Library Quantification kit. Every immunoSEQ 96-well plate was sequenced on a separate single-read 150-cycle Illumina NextSeq 550 flow cell. On the study's bioinformatics: The immunoSEQ output contained only junctional sequences without quality scores, so filtering could not match that applied to full-length reads. Sequences were annotated with PyIR, a Python wrapper for IgBLAST v1.9, and V/J genes and CDR3 were assigned using IMGT germline references. Reads were filtered out if the reads had weak V/J assignments (E-value above 1e-6), no CDR3, stop codons, out-of-frame junctions, or ambiguous translated residues. V3J clonotypes were defined as sequences sharing an identical inferred V gene, J gene, and CDR3 amino acid sequence. Percentage overlap between repertoires was computed as shared unique clonotypes divided by the size of the smaller repertoire. Three approaches were used to assess repertoire richness: RTK rarefaction, the Chao1 estimator, and Recon v2.1 estimates of unobserved clonotypes. For all TCRbeta clonotypes obtained by the gDNA method from a few donors, generation probabilities were computed with OLGA. The table comes from immuneACCESS by way of TCRdb, which keeps in-frame sequences with V and J called. Part of the clones is missing from these tables; in studies checked, under half for an unresolved V gene and the rest for unknown reasons. V and J calls and clone size are given by that table; D and trimming were obtained from the DNA. Here the sample has millions of clones; 80% to 95% occur a single time. 0.39% of the sample is held by the ten biggest clonotypes.

The donors were healthy, HIV-negative adults with no recently reported acute infections or vaccinations. Every donor was a Caucasian adult living in Nashville, Tennessee, USA. CD4+ T cells were enriched by magnetic negative selection, after which naive cells were positively selected on CD45RA and the negative fraction was taken as the memory subset. After blood collection by leukapheresis, PBMCs were isolated using Ficoll-Histopaque density gradient centrifugation and then cryopreserved in the vapor phase of liquid nitrogen. Purity and quantity of every magnetically sorted T cell population were checked by analytical flow cytometry. From each sorted fraction, genomic DNA was isolated and quantified by UV absorbance on a Nanodrop 2000c. What the study reported, not specific to this receptor: The genetic and exposure-history diversity represented was limited by the small number of donors. Sampling was limited to blood, and TCR repertoires in tissue likely differ from TCR repertoires in blood. Pairwise subsampling led to the expectation that sequencing depth would affect the degree of clonotype sharing among donors. Sharing across a handful of donors was observed for 4.5% to 6.5% of naive CD4, under 4% of naive CD8, about 2.3% of memory CD4, and roughly 0.4% of memory CD8 clonotypes. Incomplete sequencing was indicated by rarefaction of sorted-subset datasets, despite the large sequencing depth. Larger estimated clonotype richness was generally found for naive subsets than for memory subsets. Compared with non-shared clonotypes, clonotypes shared by all four sorted-subset donors had higher generation probabilities.

As concerns this clone: No antigen is known for it. No base quality information exists; no much larger clone differs at one position. Other DNA sequences in this sample translate to the same CDR3.

Trimming takes 0 bases from V and 1 base from J, and the germline ends sit 7 bases apart. From the cysteine up to the phenylalanine, the CDR3 has a length of 14 residues. The read is trimmed to its CDR3 DNA, 42 bases read in frame from base 1. Taken from the germline V gene, the CDR1 and CDR2 loops are SGHRS and YFSETQ. Sequencing was performed on naive CD4+ T cells from PBMCs. This specimen's cell subset or site label, per the study, means: CD45RA+ positively selected. The receptor comes from a man in his late teens or twenties in good health. Some clones in this sample may be carry-over from other donors' samples. The rearrangement combines TRBV5-1 with TRBJ1-2; TRBD1 might be the D gene, on 5 matching bases. The CDR3 region reads CASSLDRLNYGYTF. The DNA is as follows: TGCGCCAGCAGCTTGGACAGGCTTAACTATGGCTACACCTTC.